This T cell receptor (beta chain) was identified in a study of blood T cell repertoires in COVID-19. Study summary: Samples representing acute and convalescent COVID-19 were sourced from the United States, Italy and Spain. PBMCs, B-cell-depleted T cells, or T cells provided the cDNA or gDNA that made up the material.

Germline V gene sequence: CDR1 SGHRS, CDR2 YFSETQ. The V and J ends lost 2 bases and 2 bases respectively, with 7 bases between them. This CDR3 is 13 amino acids long. Authors' data handling: Using reference gene primer amplification, nucleated cell counts were estimated. Libraries were prepared by immunoSEQ multiplex PCR; TCRdb keeps only in-frame clonotypes and omits some of them. V, J and clone size are those of that table, while D and trimming were read from the DNA. The sample contains about 100,000 clones, 70% to 80% of which appear only once. This chain links TRBV5-1 with TRBJ2-5; tentatively, D is TRBD2 (5 bases). The clonotype originates from a man aged 65 to 79 with active or convalescent COVID-19. The specimen was peripheral blood. Here the CDR3 reads CASSFGIQETQYF. The CDR3 DNA sequence: TGCGCCAGCAGCTTCGGGATACAAGAGACCCAGTACTTC.